This T cell receptor (beta chain) was identified in a study of shared T cell receptors in the human thymus. Libraries were prepared by immunoSEQ multiplex PCR; TCRdb keeps only in-frame clonotypes and omits some of them. The sample carries 700,000 or so clones, 80% to 90% recorded once. Separately, the same data were catalogued under a study of human thymus T cells. Turning to that study: The source of the thymus tissue was resections taken during corrective heart surgery. There were highly overlapping thymic repertoires among unrelated individuals, as related research reported.

Sequenced material: thymocytes. The receptor's source is a girl under three years old with a congenital heart defect.

CDR3 in amino acids: CASSQAWSGDYEQYF. The DNA for the CDR3 is TGTGCCAGCAGCCAAGCCTGGTCCGGAGATTACGAGCAGTACTTC. The rearrangement joins TRBV4-2 to TRBJ2-7; D remains ambiguous. Trimming took 1 base from V and 4 from J, leaving 14 bases between them. Germline loops: CDR1 LGHNA, CDR2 YNFKEQ. The CDR3 is 15 amino acids.